A selection of T cell receptor beta chains follows, all from one sample in a study of PD-L1 blockade in urothelial cancer. Sequencing used immunoSEQ multiplex PCR; TCRdb keeps in-frame clones, though not all of them. The data hold roughly 45,000 clones, with 70% to 90% observed a single time. The sequencing used PBMCs, collected around atezolizumab (anti-PD-L1) treatment. The receptors originated from a man aged 55 to 70 with urothelial cancer. Each CDR3 is given with its conserved first and last residue. The order of the fields is J gene, clone size, V gene, D gene, CDR3 protein, CDR3 DNA. D genes are given only for firm matches. Clone size is shown for a subset of rows, as once, few, many or a class of expanded clone.

TRBJ2-1 NA TRBV9 TRBD1 CASSAGTGDYNEQFF TGTGCCAGCAGCGCCGGGACAGGGGACTACAATGAGCAGTTCTTC
TRBJ1-4 NA TRBV11-3 NA CASSPGGAGTNEKLFF TGTGCCAGCAGCCCCGGCGGGGCGGGCACTAATGAAAAACTGTTTTTT
TRBJ2-2 NA TRBV11-3 NA CASSFSGGTGELFF TGTGCCAGCAGCTTTTCGGGTGGCACCGGGGAGCTGTTTTTT
TRBJ1-6 few TRBV18 NA CASSPLSAESPLHF TGTGCCAGCTCACCACTCTCCGCAGAATCACCCCTCCACTTT
TRBJ1-1 NA TRBV25-1 NA CASSELQGSNTEAFF TGTGCCAGCAGTGAGTTGCAGGGATCTAACACTGAAGCTTTCTTT
TRBJ1-5 few TRBV7-9 NA CASSWGDQPQHF TGTGCCAGCAGCTGGGGGGATCAGCCCCAGCATTTT
TRBJ1-1 NA TRBV5-1 NA CASTSGEIFTEAFF TGCGCCAGCACCTCGGGGGAGATTTTCACTGAAGCTTTCTTT
TRBJ2-3 once TRBV25-1 TRBD2 CATATSGGSTDTQYF TGTGCCACCGCGACTAGCGGGGGTAGCACAGATACGCAGTATTTT
TRBJ2-5 NA TRBV29-1 TRBD1 CSAVPGTGFQETQYF TGCAGCGCCGTTCCCGGGACAGGGTTCCAAGAGACCCAGTACTTC
TRBJ2-7 NA TRBV11-2 TRBD2 CASSLGTSGGHEQYF TGTGCCAGCAGCTTAGGGACTAGCGGGGGGCACGAGCAGTACTTC
TRBJ2-2 NA TRBV11-3 NA CASSLEAGTGELFF TGTGCCAGCAGCTTAGAGGCAGGGACCGGGGAGCTGTTTTTT
TRBJ1-5 NA TRBV7-2 TRBD1 CASSEGDSPNQPQHF TGTGCCAGCAGCGAAGGGGACAGCCCAAATCAGCCCCAGCATTTT
TRBJ1-2 NA TRBV7-3 TRBD1 CASSLTAGTGTGNYGYTF TGTGCCAGCAGCTTAACGGCCGGGACAGGGACCGGGAACTATGGCTACACCTTC
TRBJ1-2 NA TRBV28 NA CASKHALRGGGGHTF TGTGCCAGCAAGCACGCTCTCAGGGGTGGCGGTGGGCACACCTTC
TRBJ2-1 NA TRBV2 TRBD2 CASSEKGLASNEQFF TGTGCCAGCAGTGAAAAGGGACTAGCAAGTAATGAGCAGTTCTTC
TRBJ1-6 NA TRBV4-3 TRBD1 CASSQTDRNSPLHF TGCGCCAGCAGCCAAACGGACAGGAATTCACCCCTCCACTTT
TRBJ2-3 NA TRBV5-4 TRBD2 CASSLAGGQADTQYF TGTGCCAGCAGCTTGGCGGGGGGGCAGGCAGATACGCAGTATTTT
TRBJ1-1 NA TRBV5-1 NA CASNKGVLENTEAFF TGCGCCAGCAATAAAGGGGTTCTGGAGAACACTGAAGCTTTCTTT
TRBJ2-1 NA TRBV9 NA CASSARGLGSDNEQFF TGTGCCAGCAGCGCGAGAGGGTTGGGTTCGGACAATGAGCAGTTCTTC
TRBJ1-4 once TRBV7-2 NA CASSLATGREKLFF TGTGCCAGCAGCTTAGCGACCGGGAGGGAAAAACTGTTTTTT
TRBJ2-7 NA TRBV7-6 NA CASSRPNLGEQYF TGTGCCAGCAGTCGTCCTAACCTCGGCGAGCAGTACTTC
TRBJ1-2 NA TRBV5-1 TRBD1 CASSLDRGNYGYTF TGCGCCAGCAGCTTAGACAGGGGCAACTATGGCTACACCTTC
TRBJ1-6 NA TRBV19 TRBD1 CASTSTGGSYNSPLHF TGTGCCAGTACCTCGACAGGGGGCTCCTATAATTCACCCCTCCACTTT
TRBJ1-3 once TRBV5-4 NA CASSLGGGFSGNTIYF TGTGCCAGCAGCTTGGGAGGCGGTTTCTCTGGAAACACCATATATTTT
TRBJ2-7 NA TRBV7-2 TRBD1 CASSLAGTGYYEQYF TGTGCCAGCAGCTTAGCCGGGACAGGATACTACGAGCAGTACTTC
TRBJ2-1 NA TRBV7-3 TRBD1 CASSPQGGQGFVEQFF TGTGCCAGCAGCCCCCAAGGGGGACAGGGTTTCGTTGAGCAGTTCTTC
TRBJ2-3 NA TRBV7-6 TRBD2 CASTSGGLGDTQYF TGTGCCAGTACTAGCGGGGGGCTTGGGGATACGCAGTATTTT
TRBJ1-6 few TRBV7-9 NA CASSLGDTGFRHSPLHF TGTGCCAGCAGCTTAGGCGATACAGGGTTCCGCCACTCACCCCTCCACTTT
TRBJ2-4 few TRBV6-5 NA CASSSWGGTSKNIQYF TGTGCCAGCAGTTCGTGGGGGGGCACGTCCAAAAACATTCAGTACTTC
TRBJ2-7 once TRBV28 NA CASSNPGHKYYEQYF TGTGCCAGCAGTAACCCGGGACACAAGTACTACGAGCAGTACTTC
TRBJ2-1 once TRBV5-1 TRBD1 CASSLGQGGEQFF TGCGCCAGCAGCCTTGGACAGGGCGGTGAGCAGTTCTTC
TRBJ1-4 once TRBV18 TRBD1 CASSPGRGRRGEKLFF TGTGCCAGCTCACCAGGCAGGGGGCGACGTGGTGAAAAACTGTTTTTT
TRBJ2-3 NA TRBV9 NA CASSVEQGRSTDTQYF TGTGCCAGCAGCGTGGAACAGGGCAGGTCCACAGATACGCAGTATTTT
TRBJ2-5 NA TRBV5-1 NA CASSSQGRETQYF TGCGCCAGCAGCTCTCAGGGTAGGGAGACCCAGTACTTC
TRBJ2-7 NA TRBV10-3 NA CAISEKYGEQYF TGTGCCATCAGTGAGAAATACGGCGAGCAGTACTTC
TRBJ2-1 few TRBV9 NA CASSVVPSAASEQFF TGTGCCAGCAGCGTAGTTCCTAGCGCTGCTTCTGAGCAGTTCTTC
TRBJ2-4 NA TRBV2 TRBD2 CASSPGTSGGLAKNIQYF TGTGCCAGCAGCCCCGGGACTAGCGGGGGATTAGCCAAAAACATTCAGTACTTC
TRBJ1-3 NA TRBV6-6 NA CASSPTGVSGNTIYF TGTGCCAGCAGCCCGACTGGAGTCTCTGGAAACACCATATATTTT
TRBJ1-5 NA TRBV7-8 TRBD1 CASSLLGDSQPQHF TGTGCCAGCAGCTTACTGGGGGACAGTCAGCCCCAGCATTTT
TRBJ2-2 NA TRBV19 NA CASSIVPSGELFF TGTGCCAGTAGTATAGTCCCCTCCGGGGAGCTGTTTTTT
TRBJ1-6 NA TRBV7-2 NA CASRGSGAPLHF TGTGCCAGCAGGGGGAGTGGTGCACCCCTCCACTTT
TRBJ2-1 NA TRBV5-1 NA CASSPYLSNEQFF TGCGCCAGCAGCCCTTACCTCAGCAATGAGCAGTTCTTC
TRBJ2-2 NA TRBV5-4 NA CASSSLGRGGNTGELFF TGTGCCAGCAGCTCACTTGGAAGGGGGGGGAACACCGGGGAGCTGTTTTTT
TRBJ2-7 once TRBV5-6 TRBD1 CASTLTSGGEQYF TGTGCCAGCACCTTGACTTCAGGGGGCGAGCAGTACTTC
TRBJ2-3 NA TRBV9 NA CASSVAPADTQYF TGTGCCAGCAGCGTAGCTCCGGCAGATACGCAGTATTTT
TRBJ1-3 NA TRBV29-1 TRBD1 CSVLTGGNTIYF TGCAGCGTCTTGACAGGGGGAAACACCATATATTTT
TRBJ2-7 NA TRBV13 TRBD2 CASTPLSSGGPYEQYF TGTGCCAGCACCCCATTATCTAGCGGGGGCCCCTACGAGCAGTACTTC